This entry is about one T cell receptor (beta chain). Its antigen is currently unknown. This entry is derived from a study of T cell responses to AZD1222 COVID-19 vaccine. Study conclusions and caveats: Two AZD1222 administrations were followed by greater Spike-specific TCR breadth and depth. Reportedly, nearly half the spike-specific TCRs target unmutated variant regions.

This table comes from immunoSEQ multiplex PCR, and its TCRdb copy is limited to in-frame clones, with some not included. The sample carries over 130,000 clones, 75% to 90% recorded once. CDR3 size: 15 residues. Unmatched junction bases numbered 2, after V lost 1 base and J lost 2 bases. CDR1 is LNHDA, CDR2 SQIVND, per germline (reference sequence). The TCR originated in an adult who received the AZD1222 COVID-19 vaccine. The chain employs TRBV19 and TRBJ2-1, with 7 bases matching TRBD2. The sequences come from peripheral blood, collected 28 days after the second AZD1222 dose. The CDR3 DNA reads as TGTGCCAGTAGTATAGGGGGGGGAACCTACAATGAGCAGTTCTTC. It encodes CASSIGGGTYNEQFF.